The rows below give T cell receptor beta chains drawn from one sample of a study of regulatory T cells in long-lasting Graves disease. From the multiplex PCR reads, TCRdb called clonotypes with MiXCR, one entry per CDR3 protein. Of 530,000 or so distinct CDR3 sequences in the sample, roughly 15% were seen once. These same records also appear under a second study, on T cells in Graves' hyperthyroidism and ophthalmopathy.

The sample consisted of peripheral blood mononuclear cells (PBMCs), taken at new diagnosis, from a patient treated with antithyroid drugs. The receptors shown here come from a man aged 18 to 30 with Graves disease. Both conserved end residues are part of each CDR3. D genes are given only for firm matches. Size tells how often a clone was seen (once, few, many) or the class of an expanded clone, and some rows leave it out.

d_call: NA
clone_size: many
cdr3_length: 17
j_call: TRBJ2-2
v_call: TRBV2
cdr3_nt: TGTGCCAGCAGTGCCCCTTTAGGGGGGGCGAGCACCGGGGAGCTGTTTTTT
cdr3_aa: CASSAPLGGASTGELFF

d_call: TRBD2
clone_size: few
cdr3_length: 18
j_call: TRBJ2-1
v_call: TRBV3-1
cdr3_nt: TGTGCCAGCAGCCAAGTAATTCGGACTAGCGGGAGGAAGGGTGAGCAGTTCTTC
cdr3_aa: CASSQVIRTSGRKGEQFF

d_call: NA
clone_size: few
cdr3_length: 15
j_call: TRBJ1-6
v_call: TRBV5-6
cdr3_nt: TGTGCCAGCAGCTTGGCAAGAAAGAATAATTCACCCCTCCACTTT
cdr3_aa: CASSLARKNNSPLHF

d_call: NA
clone_size: NA
cdr3_length: 14
j_call: TRBJ2-4
v_call: TRBV28
cdr3_nt: TGTGCCAGCACTACGGTAGAGGACAAAAACATTCAGTACTTC
cdr3_aa: CASTTVEDKNIQYF

d_call: TRBD1
clone_size: NA
cdr3_length: 20
j_call: TRBJ1-4
v_call: TRBV27
cdr3_nt: TGTGCCAGCAGCCCGCGACAGGGGATAGTGGGGCTAGCGGCTAATGAAAAACTGTTTTTT
cdr3_aa: CASSPRQGIVGLAANEKLFF

d_call: NA
clone_size: many
cdr3_length: 15
j_call: TRBJ1-5
v_call: TRBV2
cdr3_nt: TGTGCCAGCAGTGAAAACAGGGAAACCAATCAGCCCCAGCATTTT
cdr3_aa: CASSENRETNQPQHF

d_call: TRBD1
clone_size: many
cdr3_length: 14
j_call: TRBJ1-2
v_call: TRBV28
cdr3_nt: TGTGCCAGCAGGATTTCCGGGACAGGGGATGGCTACACCTTC
cdr3_aa: CASRISGTGDGYTF

d_call: TRBD2
clone_size: many
cdr3_length: 18
j_call: TRBJ2-1
v_call: TRBV9
cdr3_nt: TGTGCCAGCAGCGTAGCACCCCAGACTAGCGGGAGGGCGAATGAGCAGTTCTTC
cdr3_aa: CASSVAPQTSGRANEQFF

d_call: TRBD2
clone_size: many
cdr3_length: 17
j_call: TRBJ2-1
v_call: TRBV5-1
cdr3_nt: TGCGCCAGCAGATCAGGAGCGGGAGGGTCCACCTACAATGAGCAGTTCTTC
cdr3_aa: CASRSGAGGSTYNEQFF

d_call: NA
clone_size: many
cdr3_length: 14
j_call: TRBJ2-5
v_call: TRBV12-3/TRBV12-4
cdr3_nt: TGTGCCAGCAGTTTAGTAACAGGCCGAGAGACCCAGTACTTC
cdr3_aa: CASSLVTGRETQYF

d_call: NA
clone_size: NA
cdr3_length: 15
j_call: TRBJ2-2
v_call: TRBV5-1
cdr3_nt: TGCGCCAGCAGCTTGAGTTCGGTGAACAGCGGGGAGCTGTTTTTT
cdr3_aa: CASSLSSVNSGELFF

d_call: NA
clone_size: many
cdr3_length: 15
j_call: TRBJ1-2
v_call: TRBV28
cdr3_nt: TGTGCCAGCAAAATCTCAGTGGAGGGGCTAGGGGGCTACACCTTC
cdr3_aa: CASKISVEGLGGYTF

d_call: NA
clone_size: NA
cdr3_length: 17
j_call: TRBJ2-7
v_call: TRBV2
cdr3_nt: TGTGCCAGCAGTGAAAATCCCGGATTAAGCTCGTCCTACGAGCAGTACTTC
cdr3_aa: CASSENPGLSSSYEQYF

d_call: NA
clone_size: many
cdr3_length: 12
j_call: TRBJ1-1
v_call: TRBV24-1
cdr3_nt: TGTGCCAAAGTGTGTTGGGACACTGAAGCTTTCTTT
cdr3_aa: CAKVCWDTEAFF

d_call: NA
clone_size: NA
cdr3_length: 16
j_call: TRBJ1-5
v_call: TRBV12-5
cdr3_nt: TGTGCTAGTGGTTTTAACCAGGGTGAAGTCAATCAGCCCCAGCATTTT
cdr3_aa: CASGFNQGEVNQPQHF